This T cell receptor beta chain was identified during a study of blood T cell repertoires in COVID-19. Study background: Researchers got acute and convalescent COVID-19 samples from the United States, Italy and Spain. The cDNA or gDNA used as material had been derived from T cells, B-cell-depleted T cells, or PBMCs.

As handled by the study authors: The authors estimated nucleated cell counts from reference gene primer amplification. The data were produced by immunoSEQ multiplex PCR, yet TCRdb's version contains in-frame clones alone and is incomplete. V, J and clone size are taken as reported in that table, and D and trimming were inferred from the DNA itself. The repertoire has fewer than 300,000 clones, approximately 83% of them found once; the top ten carry roughly 15%. The CDR3 sequence is 19 residues long. The germline CDR1 and CDR2 sequences are SGDLS and YYNGEE. The V and J ends lost 2 bases and 2 bases, in that order; junction bases with no gene match: 14.

Material: peripheral blood. The TCR comes from a human donor in a cohort sampled during active COVID-19. The chain carries TRBV9 and TRBJ2-1, with 9 bases matching TRBD2. The CDR3 bases are TGTGCCAGCAGCGTTTCTTTTGAAGTCGAGCGGGGGGCCTACAATGAGCAGTTCTTC. It is translated as CASSVSFEVERGAYNEQFF.